Below, 26 T cell receptor beta chains from the same sample are listed, as sequenced in a study of blood T cell repertoires in COVID-19. Some clones are missing from TCRdb's copy, which holds only in-frame ones; the method was immunoSEQ multiplex PCR. The sample lists a few hundred thousand clones; 88% were seen once. Sequenced sample: peripheral blood. All receptors derive from a woman aged 70-85 years with COVID-19, enrolled during active disease.

The chain is built from TRBV6-5 and TRBJ1-3, with 11 bases identical to TRBD1. V lost 5 bases and J lost 3; bases outside the gene matches: 3. The CDR3 covers 15 residues. Germline V gives CDR1 MNHEY, CDR2 SVGAGI. The CDR3, as DNA: TGTGCCAGCAGTACGGGACAGGGGGTTGGAAACACCATATATTTT. The encoded protein is CASSTGQGVGNTIYF.

The chain links TRBV20-1 to TRBJ2-3, with TRBD2 as a possible D gene (5 bases). The germline V gene has CDR1 DFQATT and CDR2 SNEGSKA (reference sequence). The CDR3 contains 10 residues. The CDR3 protein is CTAWRDTQYF. CDR3 in DNA: TGCACCGCGTGGAGGGATACGCAGTATTTT.

This clone has only one observation. The rearrangement links TRBV6-5 to TRBJ2-1, with 10 bases that match TRBD2. CDR1 MNHEY and CDR2 SVGAGI come from the germline V gene. J lost 3 bases, V lost 4 bases, and 6 bases had no gene match. There are 16 residues in the CDR3. In nucleotides, the CDR3 is TGTGCCAGCAGTTCCTATGGACTAGCGGTCTACAATGAGCAGTTCTTC. It codes for CASSSYGLAVYNEQFF.

The rearrangement uses TRBV7-3 and TRBJ2-2; 13 bases agree with TRBD2. V trimming: 4 bases; J trimming: 8 bases; junction bases outside the gene matches: 7. The CDR3 has 16 amino acids. Germline V lookup: CDR1 SGHTA, CDR2 FQGTGA. In DNA form, the CDR3 reads TGTGCCAGCAGCTCAGGGACTAGCGGGATCACGGGGGAGCTGTTTTTT. It yields the protein CASSSGTSGITGELFF.

This chain uses TRBV5-3 with TRBJ2-7; TRBD1 might be the D (5 bases). TRBV5-3 is an open reading frame whose function is uncertain. This CDR3 comprises 14 residues. V was cut by 0 bases and J by 5 bases, with 12 bases left in between. The DNA for the CDR3 is TGTGCCAGAAGCTTGGGGCAGGGAAAGGACGAGCAGTACTTC. It translates to CARSLGQGKDEQYF.

V gene TRBV12-5 combines with J gene TRBJ2-3; 8 nucleotides match TRBD1. Unmatched junction bases numbered 14, after V lost 5 bases and J lost 4 bases. Germline assignment: CDR1 LGHNT and CDR2 FRNRAP. CDR3 size: 17 residues. The CDR3 DNA reads as TGTGCTAGTGGTCGCGGACAGGGACATAGGAGAGCAGATACGCAGTATTTT. Encoded protein: CASGRGQGHRRADTQYF. The full variable domain, with the rest looked up from reference TRBV12-5 and TRBJ2-3, is DARVTQTPRHKVTEMGQEVTMRCQPILGHNTVFWYRQTMMQGLELLAYFRNRAPLDDSGMPKDRFSAEMPDATLATLKIQPSEPRDSAVYFCASGRGQGHRRADTQYFGPGTRLTVL.

The J gene is TRBJ1-1, the V gene TRBV2; weak D call: TRBD1 (6 bases). The CDR3 length is 13 residues. Germline lookup yields CDR1 SNHLY and CDR2 FYNNEI. V was shortened by 7 bases and J by 4 bases, with 13 bases between the two germline ends. The DNA for the CDR3 is TGTGCCAGCATTGTGGGGGCGGGCACTGAAGCTTTCTTT. This gives the protein CASIVGAGTEAFF.

This clone occurred a few times. The chain employs TRBV19 and TRBJ2-1, with D tentatively TRBD1 (5 bases). The CDR3 runs to 15 residues. V lost 0 bases to trimming and J lost 8 bases, with 14 bases between them. Per germline, CDR1 LNHDA and CDR2 SQIVND (reference sequence). CDR3 sequence reads: CASSIEGRAPDEQFF. The CDR3 DNA sequence: TGTGCCAGTAGTATAGAGGGGCGAGCCCCCGATGAGCAGTTCTTC.

V and J are TRBV4-2 and TRBJ1-1, with D perhaps matching TRBD1 (5 bases). The germline V gene encodes CDR1 LGHNA and CDR2 YNFKEQ. The CDR3 loop spans 15 amino acids. Trimming shortened V by 1 base and J by 3 bases, and 12 bases separated the two germline ends. The CDR3 reads CASSQGGEMDTEAFF. The CDR3 DNA is TGTGCCAGCAGCCAAGGGGGGGAGATGGACACTGAAGCTTTCTTT.

The chain combines TRBV5-1 with TRBJ2-1; 9 nucleotides line up with TRBD2. The CDR3 runs 15 residues. J lost 4 bases, V lost 6 bases, and 8 bases had no gene match. Germline V lookup: CDR1 SGHRS, CDR2 YFSETQ. In DNA form, the CDR3 reads TGCGCCAGCAACACCGGGACTAGCAGTTACAATGAGCAGTTCTTC. This encodes CASNTGTSSYNEQFF.

The rearrangement uses TRBV11-2 and TRBJ2-7; 8 bases are a match to TRBD2. CDR1 SGHAT and CDR2 FQNNGV come from the germline V gene. V lost 0 bases to trimming and J lost 5 bases; unmatched junction nucleotides: 12. The CDR3 length is 17 residues. This chain's CDR3 is CASSLDHPGLGSNEQYF. The CDR3 nucleotides read TGTGCCAGCAGCTTAGATCATCCGGGACTAGGTTCCAACGAGCAGTACTTC.

The chain has TRBV14 and TRBJ2-7, with TRBD2 matching over 13 bases. The CDR3 consists of 14 residues. With V trimmed by 8 bases and J by 6 bases, 7 bases remained unmatched. From germline, CDR1 is SGHDN and CDR2 FVKESK. The DNA for the CDR3 is TGTGCCAGCTCACTAGCGGGAGGGTACCGCGAGCAGTACTTC. Its protein product is CASSLAGGYREQYF.

The genes are TRBV6-1 and TRBJ1-5; possible D gene TRBD1, 5 bases. The germline CDR1 and CDR2 sequences are MNHNS and SASEGT. There are 13 residues in the CDR3. With 5 bases removed from V and 5 bases from J, the gap between germline ends came to 10 bases. Here the CDR3 DNA reads TGTGCCAGCAGTTATGGGGCCGATCAGCCCCAGCATTTT. It yields the protein CASSYGADQPQHF.

The CDR3 sequence is CASSLRNLNQPQHF. The DNA for the CDR3 is TGTGCCAGTAGTCTCAGGAATCTCAATCAGCCCCAGCATTTT. The V gene is TRBV19, the J gene TRBJ1-5; D ambiguous. Germline values: CDR1 LNHDA, CDR2 SQIVND (reference sequence). The CDR3 is made up of 14 amino acids. V was cut by 5 bases and J by 3 bases, with 11 bases left in between. Full variable domain (rest looked up from reference TRBV19 and TRBJ1-5): DGGITQSPKYLFRKEGQNVTLSCEQNLNHDAMYWYRQDPGQGLRLIYYSQIVNDFQKGDIAEGYSVSREKKESFPLTVTSAQKNPTAFYLCASSLRNLNQPQHFGDGTRLSIL.

This chain uses TRBV6-1 with TRBJ1-3, with a weak D call TRBD1 (5 bases). The CDR3 covers 16 residues. Per germline, CDR1 MNHNS and CDR2 SASEGT. V gave up 0 bases and J gave up 0 bases, with 9 bases separating them. CDR3 amino acids: CASSEAYRSSGNTIYF. CDR3 nucleotide sequence: TGTGCCAGCAGTGAAGCTTACAGGAGCTCTGGAAACACCATATATTTT.

This sequence joins TRBV4-3 and TRBJ2-3, with TRBD2 matching over 8 bases. Germline-derived CDR1 and CDR2 are LGHNA and YSLEER. The CDR3 length is 15 residues. Trimming removed 0 bases from V and 3 bases from J; junction bases left unmatched: 2. DNA of the CDR3: TGCGCCAGCAGCCAAGAATTAGCGGGGACAGATACGCAGTATTTT. It translates to CASSQELAGTDTQYF.

The chain is built from TRBV18 and TRBJ1-1; D may be TRBD1 (6 bases). V lost 2 bases, J lost 6 bases, and 13 bases lay in between. Germline values: CDR1 KGHSH, CDR2 LQKENI. The CDR3 runs to 14 residues. The CDR3 nucleotides read TGTGCCAGCTCACCAAGCCAGGGGTTGGCTGAAGCTTTCTTT. It codes for CASSPSQGLAEAFF.

This rearrangement joins TRBV5-1 to TRBJ1-3; TRBD1 is a possible D gene (6 bases). Trimming pared 4 bases from V and 0 bases from J, leaving 17 bases between. Germline lookup yields CDR1 SGHRS and CDR2 YFSETQ. The CDR3 has 17 amino acids. The CDR3 nucleotides are TGCGCCAGCAGCCAATCCCCAACAGGGCCCTCTGGAAACACCATATATTTT. Protein sequence: CASSQSPTGPSGNTIYF.

The chain couples TRBV20-1 to TRBJ2-3, with 10 positions matching TRBD2. Germline V lookup: CDR1 DFQATT, CDR2 SNEGSKA (reference sequence). The CDR3 extends over 15 amino acids. V trimming: 3 bases; J trimming: 1 base; junction bases outside the gene matches: 4. The CDR3 loop reads CSASRTSGGTDTQYF. In DNA form, the CDR3 reads TGCAGTGCTAGTAGGACTAGCGGAGGCACAGATACGCAGTATTTT.

The V call is TRBV4-2, the J call TRBJ2-7; D is possibly TRBD2 (6 bases). The V end was cut by 4 bases, the J end by 1 base, with 14 bases between. The CDR3 is made up of 15 amino acids. Germline-derived CDR1 and CDR2 are LGHNA and YNFKEQ. The CDR3 bases are TGTGCCAGCAGCCTTGGCCGGGAGCCTTCCTACGAGCAGTACTTC. Translation gives CASSLGREPSYEQYF.

The rearrangement uses TRBV13 and TRBJ2-7; 12 bases line up with TRBD2. There are 17 residues in the CDR3. Germline V gene data show CDR1 as PRHDT and CDR2 as FYEKMQ (reference sequence). The trim removed 0 bases at V and 5 bases at J, leaving 8 bases unmatched. CDR3 coding DNA: TGTGCCAGCAGCTTAGGTGGAAGGACTAGCGGGATCGACGAGCAGTACTTC. Amino acid sequence: CASSLGGRTSGIDEQYF. The whole variable domain, filled in from reference TRBV13 and TRBJ2-7, reads AAGVIQSPRHLIKEKRETATLKCYPIPRHDTVYWYQQGPGQDPQFLISFYEKMQSDKGSIPDRFSAQQFSDYHSELNMSSLELGDSALYFCASSLGGRTSGIDEQYFGPGTRLTVT.

This clone came up many times. The chain joins TRBV19 to TRBJ1-5; 8 bases line up with TRBD1. CDR3 length: 17 amino acids. From germline, CDR1 is LNHDA and CDR2 SQIVND (reference sequence). J was trimmed by 4 bases and V by 5 bases; bases with no gene match: 13. The CDR3: CASSPQGQGTRNQPQHF. Here the CDR3 DNA reads TGTGCCAGTAGTCCGCAAGGACAGGGAACGAGGAATCAGCCCCAGCATTTT. The variable domain in full, with the rest retrieved from reference TRBV19 and TRBJ1-5, is DGGITQSPKYLFRKEGQNVTLSCEQNLNHDAMYWYRQDPGQGLRLIYYSQIVNDFQKGDIAEGYSVSREKKESFPLTVTSAQKNPTAFYLCASSPQGQGTRNQPQHFGDGTRLSIL.

The chain couples TRBV5-8 to TRBJ1-1; maybe TRBD1 (5 bases). Germline V gives CDR1 SGHTS, CDR2 YDEGEE. V was shortened by 2 bases and J by 5 bases, with 16 bases between the two germline ends. The CDR3 loop spans 15 amino acids. The CDR3 nucleotides are TGTGCCAGCAGCTTTAATGATAACAGGAATACTGAAGCTTTCTTT. This encodes CASSFNDNRNTEAFF.

This clone was seen a few times. The chain joins TRBV7-8 to TRBJ2-1, with 9 bases identical to TRBD2. V was pared by 8 bases and J by 5 bases, with 10 bases of the junction left unmatched. CDR3 length equals 15 residues. CDR1 is SGHVS and CDR2 is FQNEAQ in the germline V gene. The CDR3 sequence: CASCNSGRINNEQFF. CDR3 coding DNA: TGTGCCAGCTGCAACAGCGGGAGGATCAACAATGAGCAGTTCTTC.

This clone was counted between two and nine times. The chain is built from TRBV2 and TRBJ1-5; tentatively, D is TRBD1 (5 bases). The ends were cut back, 3 bases at V and 3 bases at J, with 15 bases in the middle. The CDR3 runs to 16 residues. In germline, CDR1 is SNHLY, CDR2 FYNNEI. CDR3 region: CASSEQGGWNNQPQHF. As DNA, the CDR3 is TGTGCCAGCAGTGAGCAGGGAGGGTGGAACAATCAGCCCCAGCATTTT.

The chain employs TRBV11-3 and TRBJ1-2; D is perhaps TRBD1 (6 bases). Germline V gene lookup returns CDR1 SGHNT and CDR2 YENEEA. This CDR3 is 13 amino acids long. The germline V and J ends were trimmed by 5 bases and 8 bases, with 15 bases remaining between them. CDR3 loop: CASSRQTGAGYTF. The CDR3 DNA reads TGTGCCAGCAGCCGACAGACAGGAGCGGGCTACACCTTC.